This TCR beta chain was retrieved from a study of T cell repertoires in cytomegalovirus infection (dated by TCRdb to between 2018 and 2021). Regarding the complete study: Donor HLA type was relevant to the analysis, because carriage of CMV infection together with the matching HLA type was indicated by public TCR beta signatures.

Paper-wide results and their limitations: In both this cohort and an independent roughly 400-donor cohort, the cumulative frequency of public TCR beta family members distinguished carriers of CMV infection plus the relevant HLA type. The ex vivo response was dominated by HLA-C-restricted CMV-specific TCR beta clonotypes, which also provided the single most frequent clonotype in two of eight donors.

On this clonotype itself: The specificity of this receptor is unknown. No qualities accompany the bases; no much larger clone lies one base away.

Its CDR3 holds 15 amino acids, cysteine through phenylalanine. The entry retains the CDR3 DNA only, 45 bases that are in frame from base 1. Trimming accounts for 4 bases at V and 8 bases at J, while the number of junction bases matched to no gene is 8. The CDR1 and CDR2 encoded by the germline V gene (reference sequence) are PRHDT and FYEKMQ. Instrument on record: Illumina HiSeq 1500. TCRdb reprocessed the public reads (quality trimming at Q25 with fastp, clone calling with MiXCR) and kept in-frame beta chains. Every entry covers one CDR3 protein and lists the most common genes and DNA from its rows. Recorded for this sample are nearly 550,000 distinct CDR3 sequences; approximately 15% of them occurred a single time. The top ten constitute 20% to 30% of the sample.

The sequence links TRBV13 to TRBJ1-6; 7 middle bases align to TRBD1. This TCR derives from a human donor in good health (CMV status not recorded). Some clones in this sample may be carry-over from other donors' samples. The sample consisted of CD8+ T cells from PBMCs. The base sequence is TGTGCCAGCAGCTATACAGGGGATGTAGATTCACCCCTCCACTTT. It translates as CASSYTGDVDSPLHF.